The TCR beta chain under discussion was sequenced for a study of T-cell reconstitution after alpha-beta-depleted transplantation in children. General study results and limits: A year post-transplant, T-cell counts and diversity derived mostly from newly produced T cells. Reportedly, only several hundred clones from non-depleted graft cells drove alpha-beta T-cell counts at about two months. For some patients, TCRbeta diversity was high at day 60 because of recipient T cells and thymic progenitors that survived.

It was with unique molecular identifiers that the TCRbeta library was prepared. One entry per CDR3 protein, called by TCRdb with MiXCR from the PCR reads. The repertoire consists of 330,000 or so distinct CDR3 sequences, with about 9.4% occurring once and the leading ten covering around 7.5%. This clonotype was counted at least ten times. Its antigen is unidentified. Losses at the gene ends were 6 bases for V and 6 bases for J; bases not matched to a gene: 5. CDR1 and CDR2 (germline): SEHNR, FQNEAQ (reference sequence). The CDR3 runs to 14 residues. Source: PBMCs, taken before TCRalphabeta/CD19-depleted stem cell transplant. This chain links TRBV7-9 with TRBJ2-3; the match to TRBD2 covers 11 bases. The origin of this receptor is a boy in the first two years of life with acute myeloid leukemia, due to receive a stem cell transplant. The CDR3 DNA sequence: TGTGCCAGCAGGGCGACTAGCGGGATGGATACGCAGTATTTT. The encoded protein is CASRATSGMDTQYF.